This T cell receptor (beta chain) appears in the sequencing data of a study of T cells in women clearing cervical HPV infection. Study-level information: Case blood drawn at lesion detection; control blood after infection cleared.

A remark on this clone: What it recognizes is unknown. From the germline J gene comes the end of the CDR3, since the read stops 3 residues before it.

Genomic DNA, averaging around 1,200 ng per sample, yielded TCR beta CDR3 via immunoSEQ. The repertoire was sequenced with immunoSEQ multiplex PCR; TCRdb's copy has only in-frame clones and lacks some. The sample table sets out approximately 52,000 clones. Overall study findings and caveats: TRBV6-7 relative abundance averaged approximately 0.1% in cases and under 0.2% in controls.

Looked up from germline, CDR1 is KGHSH and CDR2 is LQKENI. CDR3 length: 18 amino acids. Trimming left V 0 bases short and J 2 bases short, with 17 bases between. The chain is built from TRBV18 and TRBJ2-1, with D possibly matching TRBD1 (6 bases). The receptor comes from a woman between 18 and 69 years old with a cervical HPV16 infection that either progressed to CIN3+ or cleared (not recorded which). Sequencing input: blood buffy coat. CDR3 bases read: TGTGCCAGCTCACCACCCTTATTAGAACAGGGTACCTACAATGAG. It is translated as CASSPPLLEQGTYNE. The entire CDR3 protein is CASSPPLLEQGTYNEQFF.